The 25 T cell receptor beta chains below come from one sample, sequenced in a study of tumor-infiltrating lymphocytes in oesophageal squamous cell carcinoma. TCRdb ran MiXCR on the PCR reads and lists one entry per CDR3 protein. Among 15,000 to 20,000 distinct CDR3 sequences, 40% to 45% were seen once, and the ten largest hold about 33%. Sequenced input: normal esophageal tissue next to the tumor. Every receptor here comes from a female donor with esophageal squamous cell carcinoma.

The chain has TRBV12-3 or TRBV12-4 and TRBJ2-5; weak D call: TRBD2 (7 bases). The closer fit of TRBJ2-4 to the DNA end suggests the J call may be wrong. The CDR3 is made up of 14 amino acids. CDR3 protein: CASRERDNKNIQYF. Written as DNA, the CDR3 is TGTGCCAGCAGAGAGCGGGACAACAAAAACATTCAGTACTTC.

This clonotype came up a few times. This chain connects TRBV7-6 to TRBJ2-3; 9 bases are a match to TRBD2. The CDR3 contains 16 residues. Germline lookup yields CDR1 SGHVS and CDR2 FNYEAQ. Trimming took 7 bases from V and 6 from J; bases not matched to a gene: 14. The CDR3 DNA reads as TGTGCCAGCACCCTTGGTAGCGGGAGATCTGGGGATACGCAGTATTTT. Translated, it gives CASTLGSGRSGDTQYF.

The gene calls are TRBV7-6 and TRBJ2-5, with D possibly TRBD2 on 7 matching bases. V lost 4 bases and J lost 6, with 18 bases in between. CDR1 SGHVS and CDR2 FNYEAQ come from the germline V gene. The CDR3 is 15 amino acids. CDR3 sequence reads: CASSSPRGGGKTQYF. The CDR3 DNA reads as TGTGCCAGCAGCTCACCGAGGGGGGGGGGGAAGACCCAGTACTTC.

This rearrangement joins TRBV7-2 to TRBJ2-3; tentative D call: TRBD1 (5 bases). The CDR3 is made up of 13 amino acids. Germline CDR1 reads SGHTA; CDR2 reads FQGNSA. Trimming left V 8 bases short and J 1 base short, with 10 bases between. The CDR3 protein is CASAGFGTDTQYF. CDR3 bases: TGTGCCAGCGCAGGGTTCGGCACAGATACGCAGTATTTT. Full variable domain (rest looked up from reference TRBV7-2 and TRBJ2-3): GAGVSQSPSNKVTEKGKDVELRCDPISGHTALYWYRQSLGQGLEFLIYFQGNSAPDKSGLPSDRFSAERTGGSVSTLTIQRTQQEDSAVYLCASAGFGTDTQYFGPGTRLTVL.

The chain uses TRBV7-3 and TRBJ2-1; no clear D. Trimming stripped 1 base from V and 12 bases from J, with 13 bases between. This CDR3 spans 13 amino acids. CDR1 and CDR2 (germline): SGHTA, FQGTGA. The CDR3 spells CASSLNGPSRQFF. CDR3 bases: TGTGCCAGCAGCTTAAACGGGCCTTCCCGGCAGTTCTTC.

The chain joins TRBV28 to TRBJ2-3; 11 positions agree with TRBD2. The J call is uncertain, as TRBJ2-1 better fits the DNA end. CDR3 length: 13 amino acids. Germline CDR1 is MDHEN and CDR2 is SYDVKM. CDR3 region: CASSWGTSGEQFF. The CDR3, as DNA: TGTGCCAGCAGTTGGGGGACTAGCGGTGAGCAGTTCTTC.

On this clonotype itself: The CDR3 ends on some other residue instead of the conserved phenylalanine or tryptophan, so this is likely a read error. The DNA is omitted, as the CDR3 cannot be located on it reliably, and the CDR3 follows TCRdb's listing. CDR3 sequence reads: CASSLWRESGYTFGS. The chain employs TRBV7-8 and TRBJ2-7; TRBD2, the D gene given by the table, was not confirmed from the DNA. Germline V gene lookup returns CDR1 SGHVS and CDR2 FQNEAQ. The CDR3 adds up to 15 amino acids, both ends counted.

In the case of this clonotype: An end of the junction does not agree with germline; a read error may underlie this. This chain uses TRBV7-6 with TRBJ2-3; D might be TRBD2 (6 bases). CDR1 SGHVS and CDR2 FNYEAQ come from the germline V gene. The CDR3 contains 14 residues. CDR3 DNA sequence: TGTGCTAGCAGCTTATCGAATCAGGGTGGCGGGAAGTTCTTC. It encodes CASSLSNQGGGKFF.

The chain couples TRBV24-1 to TRBJ2-4; TRBD1 matches at 8 bases. The CDR3 is 16 amino acids. The V segment lost 4 bases and the J segment 15 bases; nucleotides outside the gene matches: 19. Germline assignment: CDR1 KGHDR and CDR2 SFDVKD. The CDR3 DNA sequence: TGTGCCACCAGTGACCCTGAGGGACAGGAGTCTCCCGCTAGGTACTTC. It yields the protein CATSDPEGQESPARYF.

For this clonotype: The junction and the germline gene differ at one end; a read error may be behind it. The chain combines TRBV7-6 with TRBJ2-5; unclear D gene. The CDR3 runs 15 residues. Germline V gene lookup returns CDR1 SGHVS and CDR2 FNYEAQ. The CDR3 here is CAGSSLPLAQETQYF. In DNA form, the CDR3 reads TGTGCCGGCAGCTCCCTCCCGTTAGCCCAAGAGACCCAGTACTTC.

This clonotype ranks as medium-sized. V and J are TRBV11-2 and TRBJ1-4; 7 bases map to TRBD1. Germline CDR1 SGHAT, CDR2 FQNNGV. With 5 bases clipped from V and 7 bases from J, the junction kept 13 bases outside the gene matches. The CDR3 covers 16 residues. The DNA of the CDR3 is TGTGCCAGCAGCGTACGCGACAGGGCGGGTATTGAAAAACTGTTTTTT. It specifies CASSVRDRAGIEKLFF.

The rearrangement joins TRBV6-1 to TRBJ2-1; TRBD1 matches at 12 bases. Trimming at V came to 5 bases and at J to 7 bases, leaving 6 bases not matched to a gene. The V gene's germline CDR1 is MNHNS and CDR2 SASEGT. The CDR3 contains 15 residues. The CDR3 DNA reads as TGTGCCAGCAGTCCCGGGACAGGGGGCACGAATGAGCAGTTCTTC. Its translation is CASSPGTGGTNEQFF.

The chain has TRBV7-8 and TRBJ2-1; the D gene is possibly TRBD1 (5 bases). Germline CDR1 and CDR2: SGHVS and FQNEAQ. This CDR3 region has 13 residues. V was shortened by 10 bases and J by 3 bases, with 13 bases between the two germline ends. The CDR3 sequence is CATKAGIYNEQFF. In DNA form, the CDR3 reads TGTGCCACTAAGGCAGGGATCTACAATGAGCAGTTCTTC.

The V gene is TRBV6-2 or TRBV6-3, the J gene TRBJ2-3; D might be TRBD1 (6 bases). CDR1 is MNHEY and CDR2 is SVGEGT in the germline V gene. CDR3 length equals 16 residues. V dropped 8 bases and J dropped 4 bases, with 22 bases sitting between them. The CDR3 DNA sequence: TGTGCCAGCGCATTTTCAGGGGCTAGCCTCGCAGATACGCAGTATTTT. The encoded protein is CASAFSGASLADTQYF.

This chain joins TRBV24-1 and TRBJ2-5, with unresolved D. The CDR3 runs 16 residues. V lost 2 bases and J lost 2, with 14 bases in between. Germline CDR1 and CDR2: KGHDR and SFDVKD. As DNA, the CDR3 is TGTGCCACCAGTGATTCCCAACGGATGGGACAAGAGACCCAGTACTTC. Translating gives CATSDSQRMGQETQYF.

This clonotype is classed as medium-sized (0.01 to 0.1%). It may be a read error: a sequence one base away is much more abundant. This sequence joins TRBV7-8 and TRBJ1-5, with a tentative D call TRBD1 (6 bases). This CDR3 is 15 amino acids long. Germline assignment: CDR1 SGHVS and CDR2 FQNEAQ. CDR3 residues: CASSLAGHTNQPRHF. Here the CDR3 DNA reads TGTGCCAGCAGCTTAGCGGGACATACTAATCAGCCCCGGCATTTT.

About this clonotype: The conserved closing phenylalanine or tryptophan is absent in this CDR3, likely reflecting a read error. The limits of the CDR3 on the DNA are not certain, so only TCRdb's listed CDR3 is given. The V gene is TRBV7-6, the J gene TRBJ1-1. From its first to its last residue, the CDR3 has 20 amino acids. The V gene's germline CDR1 is SGHVS and CDR2 FNYEAQ. The CDR3 sequence is CASSLALGLAGVRLSSSSGQ.

On this clonotype: A much larger clone differs by one base, so this may be a read error. V is TRBV6-6 and J is TRBJ2-7; TRBD2 agrees at 13 bases. Germline CDR1 MNHNY, CDR2 SVGAGI (reference sequence). Losses at the gene ends were 4 bases for V and 7 bases for J; bases not matched to a gene: 13. The CDR3 totals 17 residues. This CDR3 reads CASSSRTSGSTYNEQYF. The CDR3, as DNA: TGTGCCAGCAGTTCCAGGACTAGCGGGAGCACCTACAATGAGCAGTACTTC.

DNA for the CDR3: TGTGCCAGCAGGACAAGGGGGAGCTCCTACAATGAGCAGTACTTC. As protein: CASRTRGSSYNEQYF. The chain couples TRBV7-2 to TRBJ2-3, with D maybe TRBD1 (6 bases). Judging by the DNA end, TRBJ2-7 fits better; the J call may be wrong. CDR1 SGHTA and CDR2 FQGNSA come from the germline V gene. The CDR3 has 15 amino acids.

This clonotype has a count of ten or more. This chain connects TRBV11-3 to TRBJ2-7; 7 nucleotides line up with TRBD1. Looked up from germline, CDR1 is SGHNT and CDR2 is YENEEA. V lost 5 bases to trimming and J lost 7 bases; unmatched junction nucleotides: 14. The CDR3 has 15 residues. The CDR3 DNA follows: TGTGCCAGCAGCCCCCGGGACAGATCCTTCGGGGAGCAGTACTTC. Translation gives CASSPRDRSFGEQYF.

This chain joins TRBV28 and TRBJ2-5; D possibly uses TRBD1 or TRBD2 (5 bases each). CDR1 MDHEN and CDR2 SYDVKM come from the germline V gene. The CDR3 is 15 amino acids. The ends were cut back, 1 base at V and 2 bases at J, with 11 bases in the middle. CDR3 DNA: TGTGCCAGCAGTTTATACGGGGCTGGTCAAGAGACCCAGTACTTC. Protein sequence: CASSLYGAGQETQYF.

This clonotype was seen ten or more times. This sequence joins TRBV19 and TRBJ2-3, with 10 bases that match TRBD2. The CDR3 consists of 16 residues. Unmatched junction bases numbered 9, after V lost 4 bases and J lost 5 bases. Per germline, CDR1 LNHDA and CDR2 SQIVND (reference sequence). The CDR3 sequence: CASSKQGLASIDTQYF. DNA for the CDR3: TGTGCCAGTAGTAAACAGGGACTAGCGAGTATAGATACGCAGTATTTT. Looking up the rest from reference TRBV19 and TRBJ2-3 gives the full variable domain: DGGITQSPKYLFRKEGQNVTLSCEQNLNHDAMYWYRQDPGQGLRLIYYSQIVNDFQKGDIAEGYSVSREKKESFPLTVTSAQKNPTAFYLCASSKQGLASIDTQYFGPGTRLTVL.

The chain links TRBV7-6 to TRBJ2-5, with 9 bases aligning to TRBD1. The DNA end is more similar to TRBJ2-7, so the J call may be wrong. Germline values: CDR1 SGHVS, CDR2 FNYEAQ. CDR3 size: 14 residues. CDR3 residues: CASSSGTGPYEQYF. DNA for the CDR3: TGTGCCAGCAGCTCGGGGACAGGGCCATACGAGCAGTACTTC.

V is TRBV5-1 and J is TRBJ2-3, with no clear D. The V end was cut by 4 bases, the J end by 9 bases, with 24 bases between. The CDR3 extends over 16 amino acids. Germline V gene data show CDR1 as SGHRS and CDR2 as YFSETQ. CDR3 region: CASSTPDGLVTPTQYF. The CDR3 region has the DNA TGCGCCAGCAGCACACCAGACGGTCTCGTAACCCCAACGCAGTATTTT.

Notes on this clonotype: A much larger clone lies one base from this, so it may be a read error. V is TRBV28 and J is TRBJ1-3; maybe TRBD1 (6 bases). This CDR3 is built from 11 residues. From germline, CDR1 is MDHEN and CDR2 SYDVKM. CDR3 sequence (DNA): TGTGCCACCGGACAGTTAAACACCATGTATTTT. Translated: CATGQLNTMYF.